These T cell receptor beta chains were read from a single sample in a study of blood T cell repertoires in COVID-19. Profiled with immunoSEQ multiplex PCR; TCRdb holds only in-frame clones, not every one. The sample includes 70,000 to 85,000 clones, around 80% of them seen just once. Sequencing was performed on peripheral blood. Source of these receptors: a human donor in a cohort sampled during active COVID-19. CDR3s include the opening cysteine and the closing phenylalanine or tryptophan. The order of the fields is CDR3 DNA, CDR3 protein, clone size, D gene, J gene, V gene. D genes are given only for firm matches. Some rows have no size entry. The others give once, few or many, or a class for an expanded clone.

TGCGCCAGCAGCCAAGCAGGGTTTGAAGCTTTCTTT CASSQAGFEAFF NA NA TRBJ1-1 TRBV4-1
TGTGCCAGCAGTTCTAACTACTACGAGCAGTACTTC CASSSNYYEQYF NA NA TRBJ2-7 TRBV28
TGTGCCAGCAGAAGACAGGGGAGAGCTGGAAACACCATATATTTT CASRRQGRAGNTIYF NA TRBD1 TRBJ1-3 TRBV2
TGTGCCAGCAGTTTCGGGACAGGGGGATTTCAGCCCCAGCATTTT CASSFGTGGFQPQHF NA TRBD1 TRBJ1-5 TRBV5-6
TGTGCCAGCAGATATACAGGGGGCACTGAAGCTTTCTTT CASRYTGGTEAFF NA TRBD1 TRBJ1-1 TRBV6-6
TGTGCCACCAGTGATAGCGGGGGAGCGGATACGCAGTATTTT CATSDSGGADTQYF NA TRBD2 TRBJ2-3 TRBV24-1
TGTGCCAGCAGCCAAGATACGGGGGCCTACGAGCAGTACTTC CASSQDTGAYEQYF NA NA TRBJ2-7 TRBV3-1/TRBV3-2
TGTGCCAGCAGCTTTTATGCTGGGGCCAACGTCCTGACTTTC CASSFYAGANVLTF NA NA TRBJ2-6 TRBV13
TGTGCCAGCAGTTTATACTACGAGCAGTACTTC CASSLYYEQYF NA NA TRBJ2-7 TRBV12-3/TRBV12-4
TGTGCCAGCAGTCCACTAGCGGGGGGGCGGGATACGCAGTATTTT CASSPLAGGRDTQYF NA TRBD2 TRBJ2-3 TRBV28
TGTGCCAGCAGCCAAGAGCAGCTCACAGCGGACAATGAGCAGTTCTTC CASSQEQLTADNEQFF NA NA TRBJ2-1 TRBV4-2
TGTGCCAGCAGTTTCGGCGGGGGGGCCGGGTTTGAGCAGTTCTTC CASSFGGGAGFEQFF NA TRBD2 TRBJ2-1 TRBV7-8
TGTGCCAGTAGTAACGGACAGGGGGCCACCTACGAGCAGTACTTC CASSNGQGATYEQYF once TRBD1 TRBJ2-7 TRBV19
TGTGCCAGCTCACCCGGGACAGCTGGGGCCAACGTCCTGACTTTC CASSPGTAGANVLTF NA TRBD1 TRBJ2-6 TRBV18
TGTGCCAGCAGCCCGCAGACTAGCGGGGGGGCCGGAGAGACCCAGTACTTC CASSPQTSGGAGETQYF NA TRBD2 TRBJ2-5 TRBV11-2
TGCGCCAGCGGCCCGGACAGGGCGGTCGGGGAGCTGTTTTTT CASGPDRAVGELFF once TRBD1 TRBJ2-2 TRBV10-1
TGTGCCAGCACCGACAGGGGGCGGGTCGTTTTGTTCTTC CASTDRGRVVLFF NA TRBD1 TRBJ2-1 TRBV6-5
TGTGCCAGCAGCGGGACTTCGCCCCAGCCCCAGCATTTT CASSGTSPQPQHF few NA TRBJ1-5 TRBV12-1
TGTGCCAGCAGTTTGGGCCAGGGGGCCGACCACTACGAGCAGTACTTC CASSLGQGADHYEQYF NA TRBD1 TRBJ2-7 TRBV6-5
TGTGCCAGCAGCGACAGGGCCGGTCAGCCCCAGCATTTT CASSDRAGQPQHF NA TRBD1 TRBJ1-5 TRBV6-5
TGTGCCAGCAGCCGCGCCGGGGGGGAAGAGACCCAGTACTTC CASSRAGGEETQYF NA TRBD2 TRBJ2-5 TRBV7-3
TGCAGCGTTGGGTCGGGTAGGAATGAAAAACTGTTTTTT CSVGSGRNEKLFF NA NA TRBJ1-4 TRBV29-1
TGTGCCAGCTCACCCCAGATCGAGCAGTACTTC CASSPQIEQYF NA NA TRBJ2-7 TRBV18
TGCGCCAGCAGCTCGACTAGCGGGGGGGCGGTTGAGCAGTTCTTC CASSSTSGGAVEQFF NA TRBD2 TRBJ2-1 TRBV5-1
TGTGCCACCAGTGAAGTAGGACAGGGACATACCGGGGAGCTGTTTTTT CATSEVGQGHTGELFF NA TRBD1 TRBJ2-2 TRBV24-1
TGTGCCAGCAGCCAAGAGGTACAGGGAGCCCCTGTCCAAGAGACCCAGTACTTC CASSQEVQGAPVQETQYF few NA TRBJ2-5 TRBV4-2
TGTGCCAGCAGTGAAGTTTTCGTTGAAGCTTTCTTT CASSEVFVEAFF once NA TRBJ1-1 TRBV2
TGCAGTGCTATCGGACAGGGTGAGCAGTTCTTC CSAIGQGEQFF NA TRBD1 TRBJ2-1 TRBV20-1
TGTGCCAGCAGCTTAGAGCACGGAGAGTCCACCGGGGAGCTGTTTTTT CASSLEHGESTGELFF NA NA TRBJ2-2 TRBV7-6
TGTGCCAGCACACGGGGACTAGCGGGGAACACCGGGGAGCTGTTTTTT CASTRGLAGNTGELFF NA TRBD2 TRBJ2-2 TRBV7-2
TGTGCCAGCAGTCCGAACCACCGACTTAACTACGAGCAGTACTTC CASSPNHRLNYEQYF NA NA TRBJ2-7 TRBV6-5
TGTGCCATCAGAACTAGCGGGGAGACAGATACGCAGTATTTT CAIRTSGETDTQYF NA TRBD2 TRBJ2-3 TRBV10-3
TGTGCCAGCAGCCTCGGACAGGGTTTGCGCGAGCAGTACTTC CASSLGQGLREQYF NA TRBD1 TRBJ2-7 TRBV7-9
TGTGCCAGCAACCTTAGCGGCAGTCACTACGAGCAGTACTTC CASNLSGSHYEQYF NA NA TRBJ2-7 TRBV6-6
TGCAGCGTCCGGAACAGGGCTTACGAGCAGTACTTC CSVRNRAYEQYF NA NA TRBJ2-7 TRBV29-1
TGCAGCGCAACCGGGACTAGCGGATTCGTTTCAACAGATACGCAGTATTTT CSATGTSGFVSTDTQYF NA TRBD2 TRBJ2-3 TRBV29-1